The 4 T cell receptor beta chains listed next were all sequenced from one sample in a study of cytomegalovirus exposure and HLA in healthy donors. PCR employed 60 Vbeta and 13 Jbeta primers. Clones were sequenced by immunoSEQ multiplex PCR, and TCRdb holds only the in-frame ones, with some missing. Seen here are some 150,000 clones, over 70% observed once, and the top ten hold 2.5% to 3.5%. What was sequenced was PBMCs. These receptor sequences come from a female donor in good health and CMV-seronegative.

This clone has only one observation. The V and J genes are TRBV28 and TRBJ2-7, with 8 bases fitting TRBD1. CDR1 is MDHEN, CDR2 SYDVKM, per germline. J was trimmed by 8 bases and V by 2 bases; bases with no gene match: 14. The CDR3 covers 16 residues. The CDR3: CASSLPWTGPIIKQYF. The DNA of the CDR3 is TGTGCCAGCAGTTTACCCTGGACAGGGCCGATTATCAAGCAGTACTTC.

This clone came up once. The gene calls are TRBV2 and TRBJ1-4; 7 positions match TRBD1. The CDR3 length is 14 residues. V lost 7 bases, J lost 6 bases, and 8 bases stayed unmatched. Germline CDR1 reads SNHLY; CDR2 reads FYNNEI. The chain's CDR3 is CASTPGQLDEKLFF. In DNA, the CDR3 is TGTGCCAGCACCCCGGGACAGTTGGATGAAAAACTGTTTTTT.

The V gene is TRBV19, the J gene TRBJ1-1, with 11 positions matching TRBD1. Germline V lookup: CDR1 LNHDA, CDR2 SQIVND (reference sequence). This CDR3 has 14 residues. J gave up 4 bases and V 3 bases, and 1 base lay outside the gene matches. The DNA of the CDR3 is TGTGCCAGTAGTATGGACAGGGGGCTCACTGAAGCTTTCTTT. Translating gives CASSMDRGLTEAFF.

The V gene is TRBV25-1, the J gene TRBJ1-6; 9 bases line up with TRBD1. This CDR3 is built from 14 residues. Trimming took 5 bases from V and 8 from J; bases not matched to a gene: 4. Germline-derived CDR1 and CDR2 are MGHDK and SYGVNS. In nucleotides, the CDR3 is TGTGCCAGCAGTCATGACAGGGGGTATTCACCCCTCCACTTT. This encodes CASSHDRGYSPLHF.